This T cell receptor beta chain comes out of a study of T cells in narcolepsy. On the study more broadly: Patients with NT1 or NT2 and healthy control donors were enrolled. Study-level results: Comparing one patient's CSF and blood CD4+ clonotypes highlighted HCRT- and TRIB2-specific autoreactive clonotypes.

CDR3 length equals 14 residues. Per germline, CDR1 MDHEN and CDR2 SYDVKM. Trimming took 11 bases from V and 4 from J, leaving 15 bases between them. The assay was immunoSEQ multiplex PCR, and TCRdb's table has in-frame clones only and misses some. Here the sample spans about 30,000 clones, 82% being singletons. To note about this clone: Its matching antigen is unknown.

The sequenced material came from CD45RA- memory CD4+ T cells from PBMCs. The chain joins TRBV28 to TRBJ1-6; tentatively, D is TRBD1 (6 bases). The sequence came from a human donor with narcolepsy. The CDR3 region has the DNA TGTGCCGCCTTAGGGGGTTTTTATAATTCACCCCTCCACTTT. It yields the protein CAALGGFYNSPLHF. Full variable domain (outside the CDR3, taken from reference TRBV28 and TRBJ1-6): DVKVTQSSRYLVKRTGEKVFLECVQDMDHENMFWYRQDPGLGLRLIYFSYDVKMKEKGDIPEGYSVSREKKERFSLILESASTNQTSMYLCAALGGFYNSPLHFGNGTRLTVT.